This TCR beta chain was observed in a study of cytomegalovirus exposure and HLA in healthy donors. Study findings and constraints: Beyond CMV serostatus, there was no information to go on about immune exposure.

Comment on this clone: Its antigen remains unidentified.

While unrecorded immune exposures were likely, the donors were nominally healthy when sampled. There are 18 residues in the CDR3. CDR1 and CDR2 (germline): ENHRY, SYGVKD. Germline trimming cut 3 bases from V and 3 bases from J; bases unmatched to any gene: 14. PCR amplification relied on 60 Vbeta primers (plus 13 Jbeta primers). Data came from immunoSEQ multiplex PCR; TCRdb stores just in-frame clones and leaves some out. The data contain 150,000 to 200,000 clones, 81% of them singletons. The source is a man aged 40-55 years in good health and CMV-seropositive. The chain employs TRBV10-3 and TRBJ1-3, with 7 bases that match TRBD1. Sequencing was performed on PBMCs. CDR3 nucleotides: TGTGCCATCAGTGATGTCGGCCGACAGGGATCCGGTGGAAACACCATATATTTT. It yields the protein CAISDVGRQGSGGNTIYF.